These 23 T cell receptor beta chains came from one sample sequenced in a study of shared clonotypes between healthy human individuals. Sequenced by immunoSEQ multiplex PCR; TCRdb stores in-frame clones only, minus some. The sample includes over 2 million clones, roughly 92% of them seen just once. Sequenced material: naive CD4+ T cells from PBMCs. The subset is: CD45RA+ positively selected. The receptor source for this set is a man between 18 and 35 years old in good health. Some clones in this sample may be carry-over from other donors' samples.

This rearrangement joins TRBV6-1 to TRBJ1-5; D call uncertain. V lost 6 bases, J lost 7 bases, and 10 bases lay in between. There are 12 residues in the CDR3. Germline V gene data show CDR1 as MNHNS and CDR2 as SASEGT. In DNA form, the CDR3 reads TGTGCCAGCAGGGACCCCGGACAGCCCCAGCATTTT. This translates into CASRDPGQPQHF.

The chain carries TRBV6-6 and TRBJ1-3; perhaps TRBD1 as D (5 bases). The CDR3 consists of 15 residues. Germline CDR1 and CDR2: MNHNY and SVGAGI (reference sequence). Between the trimmed V and J ends, which lost 7 bases and 4 bases, there was a span of 17 bases. The DNA of the CDR3 is TGTGCCAGCACCCAGGGTTTTGGGACGGGAAACACCATATATTTT. It codes for CASTQGFGTGNTIYF.

About this clone: The sample holds other DNA sequences that translate to the same CDR3. The chain combines TRBV5-4 with TRBJ1-1; no clear D gene. Germline-derived CDR1 and CDR2 are SGHNT and YYREEE (reference sequence). Trimming cost V 2 bases and J 5 bases, with 13 bases left between them. The length of the CDR3 is 14 residues. The DNA for the CDR3 is TGTGCCAGCAGCTTAGCAGTGAGTCGAACTGAAGCTTTCTTT. Its translation: CASSLAVSRTEAFF.

In DNA, the CDR3 is TGTGCCAGCAGTCCGGGACAGTTATACGAGCAGTACTTC. This translates into CASSPGQLYEQYF. The chain uses TRBV6-6 and TRBJ2-7; 7 bases fit TRBD1. This CDR3 is built from 13 residues. The germline CDR1 and CDR2 sequences are MNHNY and SVGAGI (reference sequence). The V and J ends lost 5 bases and 4 bases, in that order; junction bases with no gene match: 5.

This clone was seen once. The J gene is TRBJ2-2, the V gene TRBV10-3; unclear D gene. Germline CDR1 is ENHRY and CDR2 is SYGVKD. Trimming stripped 6 bases from V and 1 base from J, with 6 bases between. CDR3 size: 13 residues. The DNA for the CDR3 is TGTGCCATCAGGGCGTTGAACACCGGGGAGCTGTTTTTT. Residues: CAIRALNTGELFF.

A note on this clone: Other DNA sequences of this sample code for an identical CDR3. V is TRBV18 and J is TRBJ2-1, with 11 positions matching TRBD1. CDR1 KGHSH and CDR2 LQKENI come from the germline V gene. V shed 6 bases and J 3 bases; nucleotides not matched to a gene: 7. CDR3 length: 16 amino acids. The CDR3 nucleotides are TGTGCCAGCTCCCCCCCTGGGACAGGGGGCTACAATGAGCAGTTCTTC. Translation: CASSPPGTGGYNEQFF. Based on the CDR3 plus reference TRBV18 and TRBJ2-1, the full variable domain is NAGVMQNPRHLVRRRGQEARLRCSPMKGHSHVYWYRQLPEEGLKFMVYLQKENIIDESGMPKERFSAEFPKEGPSILRIQQVVRGDSAAYFCASSPPGTGGYNEQFFGPGTRLTVL.

CDR3 sequence (DNA): TGTGCCAGCAGCCCCCGGGACAACTACAATGAGCAGTTCTTC. Protein sequence: CASSPRDNYNEQFF. The chain carries TRBV7-9 and TRBJ2-1; D may be TRBD1 (6 bases). This CDR3 is 14 amino acids long. In germline, CDR1 is SEHNR, CDR2 FQNEAQ (reference sequence). The ends were cut back, 5 bases at V and 3 bases at J, with 11 bases in the middle.

This chain's CDR3 is CASSSLGATDTQYF. The CDR3 DNA reads as TGTGCCAGCAGCTCCTTAGGAGCCACAGATACGCAGTATTTT. The chain carries TRBV7-9 and TRBJ2-3; the D is unclear. Trimming stripped 4 bases from V and 2 bases from J, with 10 bases between. This CDR3 region has 14 residues. The germline gives CDR1 SEHNR, CDR2 FQNEAQ (reference sequence).

The J gene is TRBJ2-1, the V gene TRBV5-1; no reliable D call. The CDR3 is 15 amino acids. The germline V and J ends were trimmed by 0 bases and 6 bases, with 13 bases remaining between them. The germline V gene has CDR1 SGHRS and CDR2 YFSETQ. This chain's CDR3 is CASSLVWEPGNEQFF. The CDR3 region has the DNA TGCGCCAGCAGCTTGGTTTGGGAACCTGGCAATGAGCAGTTCTTC.

This chain uses TRBV27 with TRBJ2-1; 12 nucleotides match TRBD2. V trimming: 5 bases; J trimming: 8 bases; junction bases outside the gene matches: 10. This CDR3 is built from 16 residues. The germline V gene has CDR1 MNHEY and CDR2 SMNVEV (reference sequence). In nucleotides, the CDR3 is TGTGCCAGCAGTCCACAACCGCTAGCGGGAGGGGATGAGCAGTTCTTC. This encodes CASSPQPLAGGDEQFF.

The chain has TRBV7-9 and TRBJ2-2; 8 bases fit TRBD1. V gave up 5 bases and J gave up 1 base; unmatched junction bases: 12. The CDR3 covers 18 residues. The germline V gene encodes CDR1 SEHNR and CDR2 FQNEAQ (reference sequence). CDR3 bases: TGTGCCAGCAGCCCCCGGGAGTGGACAGGGCAGAACACCGGGGAGCTGTTTTTT. Translating it yields CASSPREWTGQNTGELFF.

CDR3 loop: CSVEDLGGETQYF. The CDR3, as DNA: TGCAGCGTTGAAGATCTGGGGGGAGAGACCCAGTACTTC. The chain joins TRBV29-1 to TRBJ2-5, with D maybe TRBD2 (6 bases). V was pared by 0 bases and J by 4 bases, with 9 bases between. The CDR3 runs to 13 residues. Germline V lookup: CDR1 SQVTM, CDR2 ANQGSEA. Filled out from reference TRBV29-1 and TRBJ2-5, the complete variable domain reads SAVISQKPSRDICQRGTSLTIQCQVDSQVTMMFWYRQQPGQSLTLIATANQGSEATYESGFVIDKFPISRPNLTFSTLTVSNMSPEDSSIYLCSVEDLGGETQYFGPGTRLLVL.

CDR3 DNA: TGTGCCAGCAGCTCAAGCGGGGGGAGCTCCTACAATGAGCAGTTCTTC. Translation gives CASSSSGGSSYNEQFF. V gene TRBV7-2 combines with J gene TRBJ2-1, with TRBD2 matching 9 bases. The CDR3 sequence is 16 residues long. Germline lookup yields CDR1 SGHTA and CDR2 FQGNSA. The J segment lost 0 bases and the V segment lost 4 bases, leaving 4 bases of the junction unmatched.

The V and J genes are TRBV9 and TRBJ1-4, with D uncertain. The V gene's germline CDR1 is SGDLS and CDR2 YYNGEE. V was trimmed by 4 bases and J by 0 bases, leaving 10 bases between them. The CDR3 contains 15 residues. The DNA for the CDR3 is TGTGCCAGCAGCCCTAAAGTATCAACTAATGAAAAACTGTTTTTT. Translation: CASSPKVSTNEKLFF.

There are a few counts of this clone. The sample carries other DNA sequences with the same CDR3. The CDR3 sequence: CASSLGTGNTGELFF. The DNA for the CDR3 is TGCGCCAGCAGCTTAGGGACAGGGAACACCGGGGAGCTGTTTTTT. The rearrangement links TRBV5-1 to TRBJ2-2; 8 bases agree with TRBD1. The CDR3 runs to 15 residues. Germline V CDR1 and CDR2: SGHRS, YFSETQ. V lost 2 bases to trimming and J lost 1 base; unmatched junction nucleotides: 1.

The table lists this clone with a count of one. The same CDR3 also results from other DNA sequences found in this sample. This rearrangement joins TRBV19 to TRBJ1-4; no clear D gene. This CDR3 is 14 amino acids long. Germline V CDR1 and CDR2: LNHDA, SQIVND (reference sequence). Trimming stripped 5 bases from V and 0 bases from J, with 7 bases between. The CDR3 region is CASSPTATNEKLFF. CDR3 nucleotide sequence: TGTGCCAGTAGTCCCACAGCAACTAATGAAAAACTGTTTTTT. The full variable domain, its missing parts supplied by reference TRBV19 and TRBJ1-4, is DGGITQSPKYLFRKEGQNVTLSCEQNLNHDAMYWYRQDPGQGLRLIYYSQIVNDFQKGDIAEGYSVSREKKESFPLTVTSAQKNPTAFYLCASSPTATNEKLFFGSGTQLSVL.

This rearrangement joins TRBV30 to TRBJ2-3; TRBD2 matches 8 bases. There are 16 residues in the CDR3. Trimming removed 0 bases from V and 1 base from J; junction bases left unmatched: 6. Germline V gives CDR1 GTSNPN, CDR2 SVGIG (reference sequence). The CDR3 loop is CAWSVSLSGGTDTQYF. DNA of the CDR3: TGTGCCTGGAGTGTATCGCTTAGCGGGGGCACAGATACGCAGTATTTT.

This sequence joins TRBV11-2 and TRBJ1-4; no clear D gene. Germline V gene data show CDR1 as SGHAT and CDR2 as FQNNGV. V was pared by 2 bases and J by 0 bases, with 4 bases between. The CDR3 length is 14 residues. CDR3 residues: CASSLIATNEKLFF. Written as DNA, the CDR3 is TGTGCCAGCAGCTTAATTGCAACTAATGAAAAACTGTTTTTT.

Note on this clone: Different DNA sequences within this sample yield the same CDR3. The chain recombines TRBV29-1 with TRBJ1-1, with TRBD1 identical over 8 bases. The CDR3 has 13 residues. Germline V gives CDR1 SQVTM, CDR2 ANQGSEA. The J segment lost 2 bases and the V segment lost 5 bases, leaving 4 bases of the junction unmatched. CDR3 sequence (DNA): TGCAGCGTTTCCGACAGGGGCAACACTGAAGCTTTCTTT. This sequence encodes CSVSDRGNTEAFF.

This chain connects TRBV7-5 to TRBJ2-1; the table's D call TRBD1 went unverified against the DNA. TRBV7-5 is listed as a pseudogene. The CDR3 is made up of 18 amino acids. The CDR3 region is CVRSLARDRSSSYNEQFF. The CDR3 DNA reads as TGTGTCAGAAGCTTAGCCCGGGACAGGAGCAGCTCCTACAATGAGCAGTTCTTC.

This chain joins TRBV5-1 and TRBJ2-3; 8 positions agree with TRBD2. The CDR3 sequence is 16 residues long. Germline-derived CDR1 and CDR2 are SGHRS and YFSETQ. The V segment lost 0 bases and the J segment 4 bases; nucleotides outside the gene matches: 7. CDR3 in DNA: TGCGCCAGCAGCTTGGTCGCGGGAGGAGAGGCAGATACGCAGTATTTT. This gives the protein CASSLVAGGEADTQYF.

The chain has TRBV7-2 and TRBJ2-2; no reliable D call. V was pared by 1 base and J by 4 bases, with 10 bases between. This CDR3 comprises 15 residues. CDR1 is SGHTA and CDR2 is FQGNSA in the germline V gene. The CDR3 region is CASSLGRISTGELFF. In nucleotides, the CDR3 is TGTGCCAGCAGCTTAGGCAGGATAAGCACCGGGGAGCTGTTTTTT.

The chain couples TRBV7-8 to TRBJ2-5; D possibly uses TRBD1 or TRBD2 (5 bases each). This CDR3 spans 16 amino acids. Germline lookup yields CDR1 SGHVS and CDR2 FQNEAQ. Deletions cut 5 bases from V and 2 bases from J, with 18 bases between. CDR3 DNA sequence: TGTGCCAGCAGCCCTCGGCCAGGGCGGGTTCAAGAGACCCAGTACTTC. Translated, it gives CASSPRPGRVQETQYF.